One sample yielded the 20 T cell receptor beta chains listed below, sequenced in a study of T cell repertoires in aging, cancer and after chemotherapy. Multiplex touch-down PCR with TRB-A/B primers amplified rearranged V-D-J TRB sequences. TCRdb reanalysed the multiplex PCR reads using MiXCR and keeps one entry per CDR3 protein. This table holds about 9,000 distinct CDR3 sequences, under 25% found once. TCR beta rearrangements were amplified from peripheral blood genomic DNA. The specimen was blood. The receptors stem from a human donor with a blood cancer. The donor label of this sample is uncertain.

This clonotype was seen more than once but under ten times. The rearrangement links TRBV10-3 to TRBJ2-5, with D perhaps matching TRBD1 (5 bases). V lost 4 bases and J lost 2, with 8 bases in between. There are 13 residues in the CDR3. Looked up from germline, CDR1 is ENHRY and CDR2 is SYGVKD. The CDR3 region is CAISGQTQETQYF. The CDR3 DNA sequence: TGTGCCATCAGTGGACAGACTCAAGAGACCCAGTACTTC.

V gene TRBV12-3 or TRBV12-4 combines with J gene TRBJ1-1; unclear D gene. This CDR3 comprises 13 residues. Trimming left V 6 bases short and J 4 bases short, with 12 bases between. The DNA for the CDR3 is TGTGCCAGCAGGGTCCAGAGCGGCACTGAAGCTTTCTTT. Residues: CASRVQSGTEAFF.

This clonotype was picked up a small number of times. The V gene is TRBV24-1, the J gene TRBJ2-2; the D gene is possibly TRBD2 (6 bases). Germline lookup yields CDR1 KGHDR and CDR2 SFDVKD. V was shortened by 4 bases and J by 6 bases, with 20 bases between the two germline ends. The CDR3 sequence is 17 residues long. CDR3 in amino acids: CATSDPRTSWEAGELFF. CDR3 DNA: TGTGCCACCAGTGACCCTCGCACTAGCTGGGAGGCCGGGGAGCTGTTTTTT.

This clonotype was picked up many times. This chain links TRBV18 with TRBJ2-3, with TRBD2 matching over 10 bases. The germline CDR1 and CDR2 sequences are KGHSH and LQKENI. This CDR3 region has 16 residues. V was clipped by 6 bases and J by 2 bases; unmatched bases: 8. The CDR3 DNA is TGTGCCAGCTCTACGATAGCGGGAGGTTTCACAGATACGCAGTATTTT. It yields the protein CASSTIAGGFTDTQYF.

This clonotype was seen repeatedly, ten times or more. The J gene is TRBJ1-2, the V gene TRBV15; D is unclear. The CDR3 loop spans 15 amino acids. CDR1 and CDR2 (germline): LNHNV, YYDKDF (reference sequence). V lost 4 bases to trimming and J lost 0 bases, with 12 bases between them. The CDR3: CATSIITTTNYGYTF. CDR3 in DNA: TGTGCCACCAGCATAATTACGACGACTAACTATGGCTACACCTTC.

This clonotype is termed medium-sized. In DNA form, the CDR3 reads TGTGCCAGTAGTATCCAGGGACCATCCTACGAGCAGTACTTC. It codes for CASSIQGPSYEQYF. This chain connects TRBV19 to TRBJ2-7; either TRBD1 or TRBD2 may supply D (5 bases each). CDR1 is LNHDA, CDR2 SQIVND, per germline (reference sequence). The CDR3 loop spans 14 amino acids. V was trimmed by 3 bases and J by 1 base, leaving 10 bases between them.

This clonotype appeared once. CDR3 bases: TGTGCCAGCAGCGAGGGAAATCGGCAGTTCTTC. Encoded protein: CASSEGNRQFF. This rearrangement joins TRBV9 to TRBJ2-1; D is unclear. The CDR3 has 11 residues. The V gene's germline CDR1 is SGDLS and CDR2 YYNGEE. The V and J ends lost 3 bases and 12 bases respectively, with 10 bases between them. Complete variable domain (other parts from reference TRBV9 and TRBJ2-1): DSGVTQTPKHLITATGQRVTLRCSPRSGDLSVYWYQQSLDQGLQFLIQYYNGEERAKGNILERFSAQQFPDLHSELNLSSLELGDSALYFCASSEGNRQFFGPGTRLTVL.

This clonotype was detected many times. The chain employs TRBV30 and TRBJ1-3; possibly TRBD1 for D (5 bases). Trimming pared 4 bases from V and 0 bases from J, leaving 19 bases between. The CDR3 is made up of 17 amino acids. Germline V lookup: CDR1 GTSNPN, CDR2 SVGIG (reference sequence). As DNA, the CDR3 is TGTGCCTGGATTGCAATGGGGGAGCTAAGCTCTGGAAACACCATATATTTT. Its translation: CAWIAMGELSSGNTIYF.

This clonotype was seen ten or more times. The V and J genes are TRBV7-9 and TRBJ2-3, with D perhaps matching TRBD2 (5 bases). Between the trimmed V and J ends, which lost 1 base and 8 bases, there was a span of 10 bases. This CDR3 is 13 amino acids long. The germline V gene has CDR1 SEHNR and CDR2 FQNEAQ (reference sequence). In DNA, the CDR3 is TGTGCCAGCAGCTTAGACGGTGGAGGTACGCAGTATTTT. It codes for CASSLDGGGTQYF. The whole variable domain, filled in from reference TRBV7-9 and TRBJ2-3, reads DTGVSQNPRHKITKRGQNVTFRCDPISEHNRLYWYRQTLGQGPEFLTYFQNEAQLEKSRLLSDRFSAERPKGSFSTLEIQRTEQGDSAMYLCASSLDGGGTQYFGPGTRLTVL.

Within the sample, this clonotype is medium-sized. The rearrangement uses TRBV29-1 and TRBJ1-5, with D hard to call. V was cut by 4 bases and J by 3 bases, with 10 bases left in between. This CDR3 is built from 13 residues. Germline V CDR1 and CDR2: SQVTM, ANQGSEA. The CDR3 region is CSVGVGFNQPQHF. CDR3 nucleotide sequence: TGCAGCGTTGGCGTTGGCTTCAATCAGCCCCAGCATTTT.

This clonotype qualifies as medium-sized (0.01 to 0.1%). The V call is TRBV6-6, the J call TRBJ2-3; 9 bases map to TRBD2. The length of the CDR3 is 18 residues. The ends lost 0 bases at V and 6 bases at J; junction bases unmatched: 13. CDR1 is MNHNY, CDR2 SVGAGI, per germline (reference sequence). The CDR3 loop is CASSYSRGLASGEDTQYF. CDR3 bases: TGTGCCAGCAGTTACTCTAGGGGACTAGCATCCGGGGAGGATACGCAGTATTTT.

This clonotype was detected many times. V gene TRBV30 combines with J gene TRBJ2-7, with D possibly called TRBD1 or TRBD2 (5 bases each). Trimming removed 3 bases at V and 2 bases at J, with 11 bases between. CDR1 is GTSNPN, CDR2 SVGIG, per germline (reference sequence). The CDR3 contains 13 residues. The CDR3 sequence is CAWSQGPTYEQYF. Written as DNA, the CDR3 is TGTGCCTGGAGCCAGGGACCCACCTACGAGCAGTACTTC.

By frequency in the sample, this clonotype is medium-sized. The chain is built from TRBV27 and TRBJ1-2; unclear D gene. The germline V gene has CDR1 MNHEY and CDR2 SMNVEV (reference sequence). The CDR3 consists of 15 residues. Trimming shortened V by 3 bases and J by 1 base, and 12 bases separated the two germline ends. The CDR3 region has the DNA TGTGCCAGCAGTTTTAGGCCAGGCCTTAACTATGGCTACACCTTC. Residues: CASSFRPGLNYGYTF.

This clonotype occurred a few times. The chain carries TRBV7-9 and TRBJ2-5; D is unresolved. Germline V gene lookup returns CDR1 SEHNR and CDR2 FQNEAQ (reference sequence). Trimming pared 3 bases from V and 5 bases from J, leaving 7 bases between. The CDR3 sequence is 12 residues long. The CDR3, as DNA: TGTGCCAGCAGCTTGGAGTGGGAGACCCAGTACTTC. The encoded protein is CASSLEWETQYF.

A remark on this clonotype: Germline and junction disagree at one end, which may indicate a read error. In DNA form, the CDR3 reads TGTACCAGCAGGACGAACGGACAGGTTGAAGCTTTCTTT. As protein: CTSRTNGQVEAFF. The chain carries TRBV27 and TRBJ1-1, with 7 bases aligning to TRBD1. Germline V lookup: CDR1 MNHEY, CDR2 SMNVEV (reference sequence). The CDR3 runs 13 residues.

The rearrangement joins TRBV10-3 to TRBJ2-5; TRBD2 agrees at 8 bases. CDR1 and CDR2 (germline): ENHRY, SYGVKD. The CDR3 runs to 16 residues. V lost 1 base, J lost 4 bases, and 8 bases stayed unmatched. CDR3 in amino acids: CAISEWNSGTPETQYF. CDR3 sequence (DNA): TGTGCCATCAGTGAGTGGAATAGCGGGACCCCAGAGACCCAGTACTTC.

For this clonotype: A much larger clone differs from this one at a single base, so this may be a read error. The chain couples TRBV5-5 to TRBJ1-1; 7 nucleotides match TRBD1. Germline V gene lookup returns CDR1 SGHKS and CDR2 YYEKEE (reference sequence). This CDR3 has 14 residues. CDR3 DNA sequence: TGTGCCAGCAGACTCGACAGGGCGCACACTGAAGATTTCTTT. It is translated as CASRLDRAHTEDFF.

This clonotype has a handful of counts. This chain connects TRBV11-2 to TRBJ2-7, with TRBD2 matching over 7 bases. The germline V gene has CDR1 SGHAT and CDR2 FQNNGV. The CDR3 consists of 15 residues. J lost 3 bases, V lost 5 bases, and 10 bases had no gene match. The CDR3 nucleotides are TGTGCCAGCAGCCCTCCCGGGACTAAGGACTACGAGCAGTACTTC. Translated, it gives CASSPPGTKDYEQYF.

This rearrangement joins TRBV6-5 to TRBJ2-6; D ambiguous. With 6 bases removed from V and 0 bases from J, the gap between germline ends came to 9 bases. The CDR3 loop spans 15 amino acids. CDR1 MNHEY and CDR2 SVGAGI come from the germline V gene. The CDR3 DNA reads TGTGCCAGCAGGCTCGGCTCCTCTGGGGCCAACGTCCTGACTTTC. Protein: CASRLGSSGANVLTF.

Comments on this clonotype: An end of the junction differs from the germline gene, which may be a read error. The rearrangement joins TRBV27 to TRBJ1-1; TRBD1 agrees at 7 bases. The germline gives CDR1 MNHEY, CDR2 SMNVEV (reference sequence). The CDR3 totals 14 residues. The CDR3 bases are TGTGCCAGCAGTCCCTCGACAGGGAGAACTGAATCTTTCTTT. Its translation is CASSPSTGRTESFF.